Each of the 30 T cell receptor beta chains below was sequenced from the same sample in a study of cytomegalovirus exposure and HLA in healthy donors. Use of 60 Vbeta and 13 Jbeta primers characterized the PCR. Clones were sequenced by immunoSEQ multiplex PCR, and TCRdb holds only the in-frame ones, with some missing. This sample contains 53,000 or so clones. Sequencing was done on a sample of PBMCs. Source of these receptors: a man between 18 and 35 years old in good health and CMV-seropositive.

This chain links TRBV9 with TRBJ2-1; D gene ambiguous. The germline V and J ends were trimmed by 0 bases and 1 base, with 11 bases remaining between them. Germline loops: CDR1 SGDLS, CDR2 YYNGEE. The CDR3 totals 16 residues. For the CDR3, the DNA is TGTGCCAGCAGCGTAGGGAGTGTTGGGTCCTACAATGAGCAGTTCTTC. Translated: CASSVGSVGSYNEQFF.

A word on this clone: At one end the junction does not follow the germline gene, possibly because of a read error. The CDR3 loop reads CASSPLTGSYEQYF. The CDR3 DNA sequence: TGTGCTAGCAGCCCGTTAACAGGGTCCTACGAGCAGTACTTC. The genes are TRBV7-7 and TRBJ2-7; perhaps TRBD1 as D (6 bases). CDR3 length equals 14 residues. CDR1 and CDR2 (germline): SSHAT, FNYEAQ (reference sequence).

On this clone: The same CDR3 is also encoded by other DNA sequences in this sample. The gene calls are TRBV2 and TRBJ2-1, with 9 bases aligning to TRBD1. Germline-derived CDR1 and CDR2 are SNHLY and FYNNEI. The CDR3 spans 14 residues. Trimming removed 3 bases from V and 6 bases from J; junction bases left unmatched: 3. The CDR3 here is CASSDRDRVNEQFF. The CDR3 nucleotides are TGTGCCAGCAGTGACCGGGACAGGGTCAATGAGCAGTTCTTC.

The rearrangement uses TRBV5-1 and TRBJ1-5; weak D call: TRBD1 (6 bases). This CDR3 contains 14 residues. V was pared by 4 bases and J by 7 bases, with 15 bases between. Per the germline V gene, CDR1 is SGHRS and CDR2 is YFSETQ. The CDR3 sequence is CASSPEGGQQPQHF. For the CDR3, the DNA is TGCGCCAGCAGCCCCGAGGGGGGGCAGCAGCCCCAGCATTTT.

This CDR3 reads CASSAYRAGEKLFF. The CDR3 coding sequence is TGTGCCAGCAGCGCCTACAGGGCCGGGGAAAAACTGTTTTTT. The gene calls are TRBV7-3 and TRBJ1-4; a weak D match, TRBD1 (6 bases). V shed 5 bases and J shed 8 bases, with 15 bases lying between them. Germline lookup yields CDR1 SGHTA and CDR2 FQGTGA. The CDR3 consists of 14 residues. Filled out from reference TRBV7-3 and TRBJ1-4, the complete variable domain reads GAGVSQTPSNKVTEKGKYVELRCDPISGHTALYWYRQSLGQGPEFLIYFQGTGAADDSGLPNDRFFAVRPEGSVSTLKIQRTERGDSAVYLCASSAYRAGEKLFFGSGTQLSVL.

The CDR3 loop reads CSAQREGSYEQYF. CDR3 DNA: TGCAGCGCACAGCGGGAGGGATCCTACGAGCAGTACTTC. J is TRBJ2-7 and V is TRBV29-1; TRBD2 aligns across 10 bases. Germline values: CDR1 SQVTM, CDR2 ANQGSEA. The CDR3 contains 13 residues. V was pared by 7 bases and J by 1 base, with 4 bases of the junction left unmatched.

This chain connects TRBV9 to TRBJ1-1, with D unresolved. Germline CDR1 and CDR2: SGDLS and YYNGEE. The CDR3 runs to 14 residues. Trimming removed 0 bases at V and 7 bases at J, with 13 bases between. CDR3 sequence: CASSVGSSSIEAFF. In nucleotides, the CDR3 is TGTGCCAGCAGCGTAGGGAGCAGTTCAATTGAAGCTTTCTTT.

The V call is TRBV18, the J call TRBJ2-7; 11 nucleotides align to TRBD2. V lost 6 bases to trimming and J lost 3 bases; unmatched junction nucleotides: 1. This CDR3 is built from 13 residues. The germline V gene encodes CDR1 KGHSH and CDR2 LQKENI. CDR3 bases: TGTGCCAGCTCTCTAGCGGGGGGCTACGAGCAGTACTTC. Its protein is CASSLAGGYEQYF.

The chain has TRBV30 and TRBJ2-1, with D possibly TRBD1 on 6 matching bases. Germline V gives CDR1 GTSNPN, CDR2 SVGIG (reference sequence). V lost 2 bases and J lost 2, with 13 bases in between. The CDR3 sequence is 15 residues long. The CDR3 loop reads CAWSSPGTTYNEQFF. In DNA, the CDR3 is TGTGCCTGGAGTTCTCCCGGGACAACCTACAATGAGCAGTTCTTC.

This chain uses TRBV25-1 with TRBJ2-1; 10 positions agree with TRBD2. Germline CDR1 and CDR2: MGHDK and SYGVNS. The junction had 10 bases not matched to a gene; V was cut back by 7 bases and J by 10 bases. The CDR3 is 14 residues long. The CDR3 spells CASIPTSGMKEQFF. The CDR3 nucleotides read TGTGCCAGCATTCCAACTAGCGGGATGAAAGAGCAGTTCTTC.

This chain links TRBV29-1 with TRBJ1-4, with 8 bases aligning to TRBD1. This CDR3 has 12 residues. Germline assignment: CDR1 SQVTM and CDR2 ANQGSEA. The ends lost 6 bases at V and 8 bases at J; junction bases unmatched: 5. CDR3 amino acids: CSVGQGREKLFF. Here the CDR3 DNA reads TGCAGCGTAGGACAGGGTCGGGAAAAACTGTTTTTT.

Turning to this clone: In the same sample, other DNA sequences code for this CDR3. The V and J genes are TRBV15 and TRBJ2-1, with TRBD2 matching over 7 bases. The V gene end was trimmed by 1 base and the J gene end by 3 bases; junction bases not matched to a gene: 15. The CDR3 covers 19 residues. Germline-derived CDR1 and CDR2 are LNHNV and YYDKDF (reference sequence). CDR3 amino acids: CATSRVLSRRLAVYNEQFF. The CDR3 nucleotides are TGTGCCACCAGCAGAGTCTTATCCAGGCGGCTAGCGGTCTACAATGAGCAGTTCTTC. Together with reference TRBV15 and TRBJ2-1, the CDR3 gives the full variable domain: DAMVIQNPRYQVTQFGKPVTLSCSQTLNHNVMYWYQQKSSQAPKLLFHYYDKDFNNEADTPDNFQSRRPNTSFCFLDIRSPGLGDTAMYLCATSRVLSRRLAVYNEQFFGPGTRLTVL.

DNA of the CDR3: TGTGCCAGCAGCTTCGAGTATAGGGGTGAAACCGGGGAGCTGTTTTTT. Translating it yields CASSFEYRGETGELFF. V gene TRBV7-8 combines with J gene TRBJ2-2, with D possibly TRBD1 on 5 matching bases. This CDR3 has 16 residues. CDR1 and CDR2 (germline): SGHVS, FQNEAQ. V was clipped by 3 bases and J by 5 bases, with 16 bases between them.

The rearrangement uses TRBV2 and TRBJ2-7; TRBD1 matches 9 bases. This CDR3 is built from 15 residues. The germline gives CDR1 SNHLY, CDR2 FYNNEI. J was trimmed by 2 bases and V by 3 bases; bases with no gene match: 5. CDR3 amino acids: CASSDRGTGTYEQYF. The DNA for the CDR3 is TGTGCCAGCAGTGATAGAGGGACAGGGACCTACGAGCAGTACTTC.

The V gene is TRBV10-3, the J gene TRBJ2-1, with D possibly being TRBD2 (5 bases). Germline V gives CDR1 ENHRY, CDR2 SYGVKD. V was trimmed by 4 bases and J by 4 bases, leaving 23 bases between them. The CDR3 totals 18 residues. The CDR3 nucleotides read TGTGCCATCAGTGGTACCGAGCGGACGAAGGGCGGTTACAATGAGCAGTTCTTC. As protein: CAISGTERTKGGYNEQFF.

CDR3 protein: CASSAWDLDYEQYF. Written as DNA, the CDR3 is TGTGCCAGCAGCGCCTGGGACTTAGACTACGAGCAGTACTTC. The chain has TRBV9 and TRBJ2-7, with TRBD2 as a possible D gene (6 bases). V was clipped by 3 bases and J by 3 bases, with 13 bases between them. CDR1 and CDR2 (germline): SGDLS, YYNGEE. This CDR3 contains 14 residues. Combining the CDR3 with reference TRBV9 and TRBJ2-7 gives the whole variable domain DSGVTQTPKHLITATGQRVTLRCSPRSGDLSVYWYQQSLDQGLQFLIQYYNGEERAKGNILERFSAQQFPDLHSELNLSSLELGDSALYFCASSAWDLDYEQYFGPGTRLTVT.

The rearrangement links TRBV19 to TRBJ1-1, with TRBD1 matching over 7 bases. Per germline, CDR1 LNHDA and CDR2 SQIVND (reference sequence). The CDR3 sequence is 14 residues long. Trimming cost V 1 base and J 5 bases; bases outside gene matches: 4. The DNA for the CDR3 is TGTGCCAGTAGTATAGCAGGGGGTGGGACTGAAGCTTTCTTT. Amino acids: CASSIAGGGTEAFF. Drawing the rest from reference TRBV19 and TRBJ1-1, the complete variable domain is DGGITQSPKYLFRKEGQNVTLSCEQNLNHDAMYWYRQDPGQGLRLIYYSQIVNDFQKGDIAEGYSVSREKKESFPLTVTSAQKNPTAFYLCASSIAGGGTEAFFGQGTRLTVV.

This chain uses TRBV6-1 with TRBJ1-2; 10 bases match TRBD1. The V gene's germline CDR1 is MNHNS and CDR2 SASEGT. The V and J ends lost 6 bases and 7 bases, in that order; junction bases with no gene match: 11. The CDR3 spans 15 residues. Here the CDR3 DNA reads TGTGCCAGCAGCGAACGACAGGGGGCCCTGGGTGGCTACACCTTC. Residues: CASSERQGALGGYTF.

The chain links TRBV12-5 to TRBJ1-1, with D perhaps TRBD1 (6 bases). This CDR3 contains 16 residues. CDR1 and CDR2 from the germline V gene are LGHNT and FRNRAP. Trimming cost V 0 bases and J 3 bases, with 14 bases left between them. The CDR3 is CASGLVIRGWDTEAFF. DNA of the CDR3: TGTGCTAGTGGTTTGGTCATCAGGGGATGGGACACTGAAGCTTTCTTT.

The chain couples TRBV6-5 to TRBJ2-3, with a tentative D call TRBD1 (6 bases). The germline V gene encodes CDR1 MNHEY and CDR2 SVGAGI. There are 15 residues in the CDR3. Trimming pared 3 bases from V and 1 base from J, leaving 11 bases between. This CDR3 is CASSYYRDRTDTQYF. Written as DNA, the CDR3 is TGTGCCAGCAGTTATTACAGGGATCGCACAGATACGCAGTATTTT.

The chain links TRBV23-1 to TRBJ2-7; TRBD2 matches at 7 bases. TRBV23-1 falls under the ORF class, with uncertain function. The CDR3 loop spans 17 amino acids. Trimming took 3 bases from V and 4 from J; bases not matched to a gene: 15. The CDR3 DNA sequence: TGCGCCAGCAGTCATTGGTGGGGACTACGATTAGGATACGAGCAGTACTTC. As protein: CASSHWWGLRLGYEQYF.

The chain uses TRBV30 and TRBJ1-3, with 7 bases that match TRBD1. The CDR3 totals 14 residues. From germline, CDR1 is GTSNPN and CDR2 SVGIG (reference sequence). Trimming cost V 4 bases and J 4 bases; bases outside gene matches: 7. The CDR3, as DNA: TGTGCCTGGACGCGGACAGGTCTAGGAAACACCATATATTTT. Translating it yields CAWTRTGLGNTIYF.

The gene calls are TRBV6-5 and TRBJ2-1, with 7 bases fitting TRBD1. V shed 2 bases and J 4 bases; nucleotides not matched to a gene: 2. The CDR3 contains 14 residues. Germline loops: CDR1 MNHEY, CDR2 SVGAGI. For the CDR3, the DNA is TGTGCCAGCAGTTACACGACAGGGTACAATGAGCAGTTCTTC. Residues: CASSYTTGYNEQFF.

The J gene is TRBJ2-5, the V gene TRBV10-3; TRBD2 matches 8 bases. With the DNA end fitting TRBJ2-7 better, the J assignment may be wrong. Germline V lookup: CDR1 ENHRY, CDR2 SYGVKD. This CDR3 has 15 residues. The CDR3 nucleotides are TGTGCCATCGGGAAAGGGAGCGGGAGTATGAACGAGCAGTACTTC. Translated: CAIGKGSGSMNEQYF.

V is TRBV30 and J is TRBJ2-3, with TRBD2 identical over 7 bases. Germline CDR1 GTSNPN, CDR2 SVGIG (reference sequence). Losses at the gene ends were 1 base for V and 8 bases for J; bases not matched to a gene: 15. This CDR3 spans 16 amino acids. CDR3 DNA: TGTGCCTGGAGTGCAAGCGGTAGCGGGTGGTCTGGTACGCAGTATTTT. Translation gives CAWSASGSGWSGTQYF.

The gene calls are TRBV25-1 and TRBJ1-1, with unresolved D. With 2 bases removed from V and 4 bases from J, the gap between germline ends came to 20 bases. Germline CDR1 reads MGHDK; CDR2 reads SYGVNS. This CDR3 is 17 amino acids long. CDR3 DNA: TGTGCCAGCAGTGAACCTCTTGATGGAGGAGGTATCACTGAAGCTTTCTTT. Amino acids: CASSEPLDGGGITEAFF.

This chain connects TRBV19 to TRBJ2-7, with D possibly matching TRBD2 (5 bases). Germline V gene data show CDR1 as LNHDA and CDR2 as SQIVND (reference sequence). The CDR3 totals 14 residues. The V end was cut by 8 bases, the J end by 1 base, with 15 bases between. CDR3 DNA: TGTGCCAGTGGGAGCGGCCCCGGGTCCTACGAGCAGTACTTC. Amino acids: CASGSGPGSYEQYF.

The rearrangement uses TRBV7-8 and TRBJ2-7; no clear D gene. V was trimmed by 2 bases and J by 5 bases, leaving 13 bases between them. The CDR3 spans 14 residues. Germline lookup yields CDR1 SGHVS and CDR2 FQNEAQ. For the CDR3, the DNA is TGTGCCAGCAGCTTACAGTCCCCGTCAAACGAGCAGTACTTC. This encodes CASSLQSPSNEQYF.

The chain is built from TRBV6-6 and TRBJ1-3; unclear D gene. The germline gives CDR1 MNHNY, CDR2 SVGAGI (reference sequence). This CDR3 spans 12 amino acids. Deletions cut 8 bases from V and 0 bases from J, with 5 bases between. CDR3 amino acids: CASLVSGNTIYF. The CDR3 DNA reads TGTGCCAGCCTTGTCTCTGGAAACACCATATATTTT.

CDR3 DNA sequence: TGCGCCAGCAGTCAATCGTTTGGACTAGCGGGAGCCCAGAACACCGGGGAGCTGTTTTTT. This encodes CASSQSFGLAGAQNTGELFF. The chain employs TRBV23-1 and TRBJ2-2; 13 nucleotides line up with TRBD2. TRBV23-1 is sorted into the ORF group, with uncertain function. The CDR3 has 20 residues. V lost 0 bases and J lost 1; bases outside the gene matches: 8.